Listed here are 32 T cell receptor beta chains from one sample, sequenced in a study of OX40 agonist ivuxolimab in advanced cancers. Clones were read by immunoSEQ multiplex PCR, and TCRdb kept only the in-frame ones, dropping some. The sample lists 84,000 or so clones, about 94% seen once, with roughly 9.6% in the top ten. This material consisted of CD4+ or CD8+ T cells sorted from blood, taken in a trial of the OX40 agonist ivuxolimab. The receptors originated from an adult with an advanced solid tumor such as melanoma, head and neck, liver or kidney cancer.

This chain connects TRBV29-1 to TRBJ2-2; D remains unclear. From germline, CDR1 is SQVTM and CDR2 ANQGSEA. This CDR3 region has 11 residues. V was clipped by 4 bases and J by 7 bases, with 7 bases between them. This CDR3 reads CSVAVLGELFF. CDR3 in DNA: TGCAGCGTTGCAGTACTCGGGGAGCTGTTTTTT.

This clone is medium-sized. V is TRBV7-9 and J is TRBJ2-7; TRBD1 might be the D (6 bases). Trimming pared 2 bases from V and 2 bases from J, leaving 10 bases between. CDR3 length: 14 amino acids. Looked up from germline, CDR1 is SEHNR and CDR2 is FQNEAQ (reference sequence). The CDR3 DNA sequence: TGTGCCAGCAGCTTAACAGGGAATCCCTACGAGCAGTACTTC. It encodes CASSLTGNPYEQYF.

The CDR3 is CASSGNLNEQFF. The CDR3 DNA follows: TGTGCCAGCAGCGGAAATCTCAATGAGCAGTTCTTC. The genes are TRBV9 and TRBJ2-1; D ambiguous. V was pared by 3 bases and J by 6 bases, with 7 bases between. The CDR3 loop spans 12 amino acids. CDR1 and CDR2 from the germline V gene are SGDLS and YYNGEE.

The chain employs TRBV7-3 and TRBJ2-3; 7 bases align to TRBD1. Trimming at V came to 2 bases and at J to 0 bases, leaving 5 bases not matched to a gene. CDR1 is SGHTA and CDR2 is FQGTGA in the germline V gene. This CDR3 is built from 16 residues. CDR3 in amino acids: CASSLLDRSSTDTQYF. The CDR3 DNA reads TGTGCCAGCAGCTTATTGGACAGGAGTAGCACAGATACGCAGTATTTT.

The table lists this clone with a count of one. This chain links TRBV7-6 with TRBJ2-5, with unresolved D. This CDR3 has 14 residues. The germline CDR1 and CDR2 sequences are SGHVS and FNYEAQ. V lost 1 base and J 0 bases, leaving 6 bases between the germline ends. CDR3 sequence reads: CASSLGADQETQYF. The CDR3, as DNA: TGTGCCAGCAGCTTAGGGGCGGACCAAGAGACCCAGTACTTC.

This clone appeared a single time. The chain carries TRBV19 and TRBJ2-7, with 9 bases lining up with TRBD2. The CDR3 is 16 amino acids. Germline V CDR1 and CDR2: LNHDA, SQIVND (reference sequence). The V and J ends lost 3 bases and 2 bases, in that order; junction bases with no gene match: 8. The CDR3 DNA is TGTGCCAGTAGTATTTCCGGGACTAGCTTCCCCTACGAGCAGTACTTC. Protein product: CASSISGTSFPYEQYF.

This clone was seen once. The J gene is TRBJ2-5, the V gene TRBV9, with no clear D. Trimming cost V 4 bases and J 1 base, with 11 bases left between them. Germline lookup yields CDR1 SGDLS and CDR2 YYNGEE. The CDR3 consists of 14 residues. The DNA of the CDR3 is TGTGCCAGCAGCCGTGACCGGTTCCAAGAGACCCAGTACTTC. Its protein is CASSRDRFQETQYF.

The chain recombines TRBV6-6 with TRBJ2-1; D is perhaps TRBD1 (5 bases). CDR3 length: 16 residues. Germline CDR1 reads MNHNY; CDR2 reads SVGAGI (reference sequence). Trimming removed 2 bases at V and 2 bases at J, with 13 bases between. As DNA, the CDR3 is TGTGCCAGCAGTTACGCCACAGGAGATCCCTACAATGAGCAGTTCTTC. This translates into CASSYATGDPYNEQFF.

The rearrangement links TRBV5-6 to TRBJ2-1, with 10 bases that match TRBD2. The CDR3 length is 16 residues. V gave up 0 bases and J gave up 3 bases; unmatched junction bases: 3. Germline values: CDR1 SGHDT, CDR2 YYEEEE. Here the CDR3 DNA reads TGTGCCAGCAGCTTGGGACTAGCGGGTTTCTACAATGAGCAGTTCTTC. This encodes CASSLGLAGFYNEQFF. The full variable domain, rest sourced from reference TRBV5-6 and TRBJ2-1, is DAGVTQSPTHLIKTRGQQVTLRCSPKSGHDTVSWYQQALGQGPQFIFQYYEEEERQRGNFPDRFSGHQFPNYSSELNVNALLLGDSALYLCASSLGLAGFYNEQFFGPGTRLTVL.

The chain carries TRBV5-6 and TRBJ2-3; 9 positions agree with TRBD2. The CDR3 covers 17 residues. Germline lookup yields CDR1 SGHDT and CDR2 YYEEEE. The J segment lost 5 bases and the V segment lost 0 bases, leaving 10 bases of the junction unmatched. The CDR3 coding sequence is TGTGCCAGCAGCTTGGAACTAGCGGGTTGGAGGGGAGATACGCAGTATTTT. Encoded protein: CASSLELAGWRGDTQYF.

This chain joins TRBV30 and TRBJ2-7; a weak D match, TRBD1 (5 bases). Germline CDR1 GTSNPN, CDR2 SVGIG (reference sequence). Between the trimmed V and J ends, which lost 1 base and 2 bases, there was a span of 12 bases. The CDR3 totals 14 residues. The CDR3 sequence: CAWSAADTPYEQYF. The CDR3 bases are TGTGCCTGGAGTGCCGCGGACACCCCCTACGAGCAGTACTTC.

The chain joins TRBV6-4 to TRBJ2-2; D tentatively reads TRBD1 or TRBD2 (5 bases each). V lost 7 bases to trimming and J lost 1 base, with 16 bases between them. The CDR3 covers 16 residues. Germline V CDR1 and CDR2: MRHNA, SNTAGT. The CDR3 spells CASTRGAGQNTGELFF. The CDR3 DNA reads as TGTGCCAGCACCCGGGGCGCAGGGCAGAACACCGGGGAGCTGTTTTTT.

In DNA form, the CDR3 reads TGTGCCAGCAGCACTACAGGGTCCAGGGGAGAGACCCAGTACTTC. This sequence encodes CASSTTGSRGETQYF. This chain connects TRBV9 to TRBJ2-5; TRBD1 is a possible D gene (6 bases). The ends were cut back, 4 bases at V and 4 bases at J, with 17 bases in the middle. The V gene's germline CDR1 is SGDLS and CDR2 YYNGEE. CDR3 length equals 15 residues.

The table lists this clone with a count of one. The V call is TRBV4-3, the J call TRBJ1-5; 9 bases match TRBD1. CDR3 length: 15 residues. V was pared by 1 base and J by 3 bases, with 1 base of the junction left unmatched. Germline V gene data show CDR1 as LGHNA and CDR2 as YSLEER. CDR3: CASSQGTGDNQPQHF. The DNA of the CDR3 is TGCGCCAGCAGCCAAGGGACAGGGGACAATCAGCCCCAGCATTTT.

The V and J genes are TRBV28 and TRBJ2-4; D ambiguous. The ends were cut back, 7 bases at V and 0 bases at J, with 10 bases in the middle. This CDR3 comprises 14 residues. The germline V gene has CDR1 MDHEN and CDR2 SYDVKM. CDR3 sequence (DNA): TGTGCCAGCAACAGACCCGGAGCCAAAAACATTCAGTACTTC. Translated: CASNRPGAKNIQYF.

The chain links TRBV30 to TRBJ2-7, with D perhaps matching TRBD2 (6 bases). Trimming removed 0 bases from V and 1 base from J, with 7 bases in between. Germline assignment: CDR1 GTSNPN and CDR2 SVGIG (reference sequence). The CDR3 contains 13 residues. CDR3 sequence reads: CAWSVAGSYEQYF. The CDR3 nucleotides are TGTGCCTGGAGTGTGGCGGGATCCTACGAGCAGTACTTC. The full variable domain, its missing parts supplied by reference TRBV30 and TRBJ2-7, is SQTIHQWPATLVQPVGSPLSLECTVEGTSNPNLYWYRQAAGRGLQLLFYSVGIGQISSEVPQNLSASRPQDRQFILSSKKLLLSDSGFYLCAWSVAGSYEQYFGPGTRLTVT.

This chain joins TRBV14 and TRBJ2-2, with 9 bases fitting TRBD2. CDR3 length: 20 amino acids. The J segment lost 2 bases and the V segment lost 0 bases, leaving 13 bases of the junction unmatched. CDR1 SGHDN and CDR2 FVKESK come from the germline V gene. The CDR3 reads CASSQDRLRGGRANTGELFF. The CDR3 nucleotides read TGTGCCAGCAGCCAAGATCGCCTTCGGGGCGGGAGGGCCAACACCGGGGAGCTGTTTTTT.

The V and J genes are TRBV4-3 and TRBJ2-7; no reliable D call. The CDR3 consists of 13 residues. Germline CDR1 LGHNA, CDR2 YSLEER. V was shortened by 6 bases and J by 2 bases, with 11 bases between the two germline ends. The DNA of the CDR3 is TGCGCCAGCAGTCTAACGGTGGCCTACGAGCAGTACTTC. Translated, it gives CASSLTVAYEQYF.

The rearrangement joins TRBV6-1 to TRBJ2-7; 8 positions agree with TRBD2. Trimming took 6 bases from V and 0 from J; bases not matched to a gene: 7. CDR3 size: 15 residues. The V gene's germline CDR1 is MNHNS and CDR2 SASEGT. In nucleotides, the CDR3 is TGTGCCAGCAGGGAGAGCGGGAGCGGCTCCTACGAGCAGTACTTC. Protein: CASRESGSGSYEQYF.

The chain uses TRBV7-9 and TRBJ2-1; 7 bases fit TRBD2. Germline CDR1 and CDR2: SEHNR and FQNEAQ (reference sequence). The V and J ends lost 4 bases and 3 bases, in that order; junction bases with no gene match: 3. The length of the CDR3 is 14 residues. The CDR3 DNA reads TGTGCCAGCAGCTCCGGGACTAACTACAATGAGCAGTTCTTC. Protein product: CASSSGTNYNEQFF. Full variable domain (remainder filled in from reference TRBV7-9 and TRBJ2-1): DTGVSQNPRHKITKRGQNVTFRCDPISEHNRLYWYRQTLGQGPEFLTYFQNEAQLEKSRLLSDRFSAERPKGSFSTLEIQRTEQGDSAMYLCASSSGTNYNEQFFGPGTRLTVL.

This clone was seen just once. At one end, the junction sequence differs from germline, possibly due to a read error. The gene calls are TRBV7-7 and TRBJ2-2; possible D gene TRBD1, 6 bases. Germline values: CDR1 SSHAT, CDR2 FNYEAQ (reference sequence). The CDR3 extends over 17 amino acids. This CDR3 reads CASSFLRASWGHGELFF. CDR3 sequence (DNA): TGTGCTAGCAGCTTCCTCCGAGCGTCGTGGGGGCACGGGGAGCTGTTTTTT.

This chain connects TRBV7-9 to TRBJ1-1, with a tentative D call TRBD1 (6 bases). This CDR3 contains 14 residues. With 2 bases removed from V and 1 base from J, the gap between germline ends came to 8 bases. Germline lookup yields CDR1 SEHNR and CDR2 FQNEAQ (reference sequence). This chain's CDR3 is CASSLFRGNTEAFF. The CDR3 DNA is TGTGCCAGCAGCTTATTCAGGGGGAACACTGAAGCTTTCTTT.

This chain uses TRBV30 with TRBJ2-6; weak D call: TRBD1 (5 bases). This CDR3 has 14 residues. Germline V lookup: CDR1 GTSNPN, CDR2 SVGIG (reference sequence). Trimming took off 5 bases at V and 1 base at J, with 9 bases between the two ends. CDR3 sequence reads: CAWYTGSGANVLTF. The CDR3 DNA reads as TGTGCCTGGTACACAGGTTCTGGGGCCAACGTCCTGACTTTC.

The chain uses TRBV30 and TRBJ2-7; 8 nucleotides line up with TRBD2. CDR1 and CDR2 (germline): GTSNPN, SVGIG (reference sequence). Trimming removed 5 bases from V and 3 bases from J; junction bases left unmatched: 9. The CDR3 covers 14 residues. The CDR3 region has the DNA TGTGCCTGGGACATGTCTAGCGGGTTCTACGAGCAGTACTTC. Amino acid sequence: CAWDMSSGFYEQYF. The full variable domain, with the rest looked up from reference TRBV30 and TRBJ2-7, is SQTIHQWPATLVQPVGSPLSLECTVEGTSNPNLYWYRQAAGRGLQLLFYSVGIGQISSEVPQNLSASRPQDRQFILSSKKLLLSDSGFYLCAWDMSSGFYEQYFGPGTRLTVT.

This clone was seen only once. This sample includes further DNA sequences coding for the same CDR3. The chain joins TRBV4-3 to TRBJ2-1, with 7 bases identical to TRBD2. The germline V gene has CDR1 LGHNA and CDR2 YSLEER. The CDR3 contains 15 residues. V lost 1 base and J lost 0; bases outside the gene matches: 0. The CDR3 DNA reads as TGCGCCAGCAGCCAAGGGACTAGCTCCTACAATGAGCAGTTCTTC. Protein product: CASSQGTSSYNEQFF.

This clone appeared once. The CDR3 sequence: CASSQGANADTQYF. The CDR3 DNA follows: TGCGCCAGCAGCCAAGGTGCTAACGCAGATACGCAGTATTTT. The V and J genes are TRBV4-3 and TRBJ2-3; unclear D gene. Germline CDR1 and CDR2: LGHNA and YSLEER. V lost 1 base and J lost 4, with 9 bases in between. The CDR3 covers 14 residues.

V gene TRBV6-6 combines with J gene TRBJ2-7, with 11 nucleotides matching TRBD2. There are 16 residues in the CDR3. Trimming cost V 4 bases and J 3 bases; bases outside gene matches: 8. Germline assignment: CDR1 MNHNY and CDR2 SVGAGI (reference sequence). The DNA of the CDR3 is TGTGCCAGCAGTTCAACTAGCGGGAGTTCGTACTACGAGCAGTACTTC. This encodes CASSSTSGSSYYEQYF.

The chain carries TRBV4-3 and TRBJ1-2; 8 nucleotides align to TRBD1. Germline V gives CDR1 LGHNA, CDR2 YSLEER. This CDR3 region has 15 residues. Trimming at V came to 3 bases and at J to 4 bases, leaving 7 bases not matched to a gene. This CDR3 is CASSQEQGGAYGYTF. The DNA of the CDR3 is TGCGCCAGCAGCCAGGAACAGGGGGGGGCCTATGGCTACACCTTC.

This chain connects TRBV19 to TRBJ2-1; TRBD1 matches 10 bases. In germline, CDR1 is LNHDA, CDR2 SQIVND (reference sequence). V trimming: 10 bases; J trimming: 6 bases; junction bases outside the gene matches: 9. This CDR3 spans 14 amino acids. CDR3 amino acids: CATEPGQGSNEQFF. The CDR3 nucleotides are TGTGCCACCGAACCGGGACAGGGGAGCAATGAGCAGTTCTTC.

The chain is built from TRBV27 and TRBJ2-3; 12 nucleotides agree with TRBD1. CDR1 and CDR2 from the germline V gene are MNHEY and SMNVEV (reference sequence). V shed 5 bases and J 5 bases; nucleotides not matched to a gene: 5. This CDR3 spans 15 amino acids. CDR3 loop: CASSPGTGGKDTQYF. DNA for the CDR3: TGTGCCAGCAGTCCCGGGACAGGGGGCAAAGATACGCAGTATTTT.

The chain is built from TRBV7-2 and TRBJ2-1; 8 positions match TRBD1. From germline, CDR1 is SGHTA and CDR2 FQGNSA. The CDR3 is 16 residues long. The trim removed 4 bases at V and 4 bases at J, leaving 9 bases unmatched. The CDR3 DNA reads TGTGCCAGCAGCTCTAGGCGACAGGGGCTTTACAATGAGCAGTTCTTC. Encoded protein: CASSSRRQGLYNEQFF.

This sequence joins TRBV20-1 and TRBJ2-7, with D tentatively TRBD1 (5 bases). This CDR3 has 11 amino acids. V was cut by 6 bases and J by 3 bases, with 9 bases left in between. Germline CDR1 and CDR2: DFQATT and SNEGSKA (reference sequence). In nucleotides, the CDR3 is TGCAGTGCAATCGACAGCTACGAGCAGTACTTC. Translation gives CSAIDSYEQYF.